This entry lists 17 T cell receptor beta chains sequenced from one sample in a study of T cells in Graves' hyperthyroidism and ophthalmopathy. Authors of the study amplified TCR beta CDR3 regions from RNA transcripts. First-round RT-PCR targeting the TCR CDR3 was performed with the HTBI primer set. TCRdb independently ran MiXCR on the multiplex PCR reads; one entry per CDR3 protein. Altogether 350,000 or so distinct CDR3 sequences are present, 21% being singletons, with the ten largest covering 50%. Source material: blood. Receptor source: a woman aged 45-65 years with Graves' hyperthyroidism.

This clonotype came up a few times. V and J are TRBV29-1 and TRBJ2-7, with D possibly called TRBD1 or TRBD2 (5 bases each). The germline V and J ends were trimmed by 5 bases and 6 bases, with 23 bases remaining between them. Germline loops: CDR1 SQVTM, CDR2 ANQGSEA. This CDR3 region has 15 residues. CDR3 amino acids: CSVTGTANYASEQYF. CDR3 in DNA: TGCAGCGTTACTGGGACGGCTAACTACGCGAGCGAGCAGTACTTC.

With respect to this clonotype: A much larger clone lies one base from this, so it may be a read error. This chain connects TRBV7-2 to TRBJ2-7; 12 positions agree with TRBD1. The better agreement between TRBJ2-1 and the DNA end casts doubt on the J call. This CDR3 has 15 amino acids. CDR1 SGHTA and CDR2 FQGNSA come from the germline V gene. This CDR3 is CASSYLGTGGYEQFF. CDR3 coding DNA: TGTGCCAGCAGTTACTTGGGGACAGGGGGCTACGAGCAGTTCTTC.

This clonotype was seen ten or more times. The rearrangement joins TRBV2 to TRBJ1-1; D is ambiguous. V lost 6 bases and J lost 8, with 13 bases in between. In germline, CDR1 is SNHLY, CDR2 FYNNEI. CDR3 length equals 12 residues. CDR3 amino acids: CASSELMAEAFF. As DNA, the CDR3 is TGTGCCAGCAGCGAACTGATGGCCGAAGCTTTCTTT.

There are many counts of this clonotype. The J gene is TRBJ2-3, the V gene TRBV5-1; TRBD2 aligns across 14 bases. Trimming at V came to 0 bases and at J to 6 bases, leaving 3 bases not matched to a gene. The length of the CDR3 is 16 residues. Germline CDR1 is SGHRS and CDR2 is YFSETQ. The CDR3 DNA is TGCGCCAGCAGCTTGGGACTAGCGGGAGGGCCTGATACGCAGTATTTT. As protein: CASSLGLAGGPDTQYF.

This clonotype turned up a few times. This may come from a read error, since a much larger clone is one base off. Since no conserved phenylalanine or tryptophan closes the CDR3, a read error is the likely cause. V is TRBV2 and J is TRBJ2-3; the match to TRBD2 covers 14 bases. The germline V gene has CDR1 SNHLY and CDR2 FYNNEI. J was trimmed by 2 bases and V by 6 bases; bases with no gene match: 10. The CDR3 runs to 18 residues. The CDR3 bases are TGTGCCAGCAGGGGACTAGCGGGGGACCGACATCTCACAGATACGCAGTATCTT. Its protein product is CASRGLAGDRHLTDTQYL.

This clonotype was counted many times. The gene calls are TRBV30 and TRBJ1-1; no firm D call. The CDR3 consists of 13 residues. Trimming stripped 0 bases from V and 5 bases from J, with 10 bases between. Germline CDR1 reads GTSNPN; CDR2 reads SVGIG (reference sequence). CDR3 residues: CAWSVMGRTEAFF. The CDR3 nucleotides are TGTGCCTGGAGTGTAATGGGGAGAACTGAAGCTTTCTTT.

The sample holds a few counts of this clonotype. This chain joins TRBV6-2 or TRBV6-3 and TRBJ2-3; 11 bases fit TRBD2. CDR3 length equals 17 residues. J lost 3 bases, V lost 2 bases, and 7 bases had no gene match. Germline CDR1 and CDR2: MNHEY and SVGEGT. CDR3 in DNA: TGTGCCAGCAGTTACACTATACTAGCGGGAGTTACAGATACGCAGTATTTT. Its translation is CASSYTILAGVTDTQYF.

This clonotype was recorded at least ten times. The rearrangement uses TRBV30 and TRBJ2-7; 7 bases line up with TRBD1. V lost 3 bases and J lost 3; bases outside the gene matches: 8. The CDR3 has 14 residues. Per the germline V gene, CDR1 is GTSNPN and CDR2 is SVGIG (reference sequence). The CDR3 sequence is CAWRELTGNYEQYF. In nucleotides, the CDR3 is TGTGCCTGGAGAGAATTGACAGGGAACTACGAGCAGTACTTC.

Ten or more counts support this clonotype. The chain is built from TRBV6-1 and TRBJ2-1; D unresolved. The germline CDR1 and CDR2 sequences are MNHNS and SASEGT. With 6 bases removed from V and 4 bases from J, the gap between germline ends came to 13 bases. The length of the CDR3 is 14 residues. CDR3 in amino acids: CASRRGLGYNEQFF. CDR3 nucleotides: TGTGCCAGCAGGAGAGGCTTAGGGTACAATGAGCAGTTCTTC.

To note about this clonotype: Sequence at one end of the junction differs from germline and may be a read error. The chain is built from TRBV5-1 and TRBJ2-3, with TRBD1 identical over 7 bases. Germline CDR1 and CDR2: SGHRS and YFSETQ. There are 15 residues in the CDR3. The CDR3 spells CASSRDSLNTGTQYF. In DNA, the CDR3 is TGCGCCAGCAGCCGGGACAGCCTAAACACAGGTACGCAGTATTTT.

This chain uses TRBV29-1 with TRBJ2-1; D unresolved. Trimming took 3 bases from V and 6 from J, leaving 6 bases between them. The CDR3 covers 11 residues. CDR1 is SQVTM, CDR2 ANQGSEA, per germline. CDR3 sequence: CSVERSNEQFF. The CDR3 region has the DNA TGCAGCGTTGAGAGGAGCAATGAGCAGTTCTTC.

This clonotype came up once. As DNA, the CDR3 is TGTGCCAGCACGACGGCAAATTCACCCCTCCACTTT. This sequence encodes CASTTANSPLHF. V and J are TRBV7-9 and TRBJ1-6; no definite D call. V was clipped by 7 bases and J by 7 bases, with 8 bases between them. The CDR3 spans 12 residues. Germline CDR1 and CDR2: SEHNR and FQNEAQ (reference sequence).

In this sample, this clonotype turned up many times. The chain joins TRBV7-9 to TRBJ2-2; tentatively, D is TRBD1 or TRBD2 (5 bases each). Germline V lookup: CDR1 SEHNR, CDR2 FQNEAQ (reference sequence). Trimming took 10 bases from V and 0 from J, leaving 15 bases between them. This CDR3 is built from 15 residues. CDR3 sequence reads: CAISGAAANTGELFF. CDR3 bases: TGTGCCATCTCCGGGGCGGCAGCGAACACCGGGGAGCTGTTTTTT.

This clonotype appeared a few times. The rearrangement uses TRBV11-2 and TRBJ2-6, with no clear D. The length of the CDR3 is 14 residues. V was pared by 8 bases and J by 0 bases, with 8 bases between. CDR1 and CDR2 from the germline V gene are SGHAT and FQNNGV. The CDR3 DNA sequence: TGTGCCAGCTCCCGGCACTCTGGGGCCAACGTCCTGACTTTC. It specifies CASSRHSGANVLTF.

The rearrangement uses TRBV29-1 and TRBJ1-2; TRBD1 matches at 10 bases. Germline V gene sequence: CDR1 SQVTM, CDR2 ANQGSEA. The CDR3 has 14 amino acids. V shed 5 bases, J shed 8 bases, and the junction held 11 bases outside the gene matches. CDR3 nucleotide sequence: TGCAGCGTTTCCGGGGGGGGGACAGGGGACGGCTACACCTTC. It is translated as CSVSGGGTGDGYTF. The whole variable domain, remainder taken from reference TRBV29-1 and TRBJ1-2, is SAVISQKPSRDICQRGTSLTIQCQVDSQVTMMFWYRQQPGQSLTLIATANQGSEATYESGFVIDKFPISRPNLTFSTLTVSNMSPEDSSIYLCSVSGGGTGDGYTFGSGTRLTVV.

The rearrangement joins TRBV18 to TRBJ2-7, with D possibly TRBD1 on 5 matching bases. The V gene's germline CDR1 is KGHSH and CDR2 LQKENI. V lost 0 bases and J lost 0, with 9 bases in between. The CDR3 extends over 15 amino acids. The CDR3 sequence: CASSPPTGSSYEQYF. The CDR3 DNA sequence: TGTGCCAGCTCACCACCCACAGGCAGCTCCTACGAGCAGTACTTC.

This clonotype showed up just a few times. The rearrangement links TRBV20-1 to TRBJ2-6, with TRBD1 matching 7 bases. V lost 1 base and J lost 0; bases outside the gene matches: 0. CDR1 is DFQATT, CDR2 SNEGSKA, per germline (reference sequence). CDR3 length: 15 residues. CDR3 in DNA: TGCAGTGCTAGAGGGGACAGCTCTGGGGCCAACGTCCTGACTTTC. Translation: CSARGDSSGANVLTF.